The rows below give T cell receptor beta chains drawn from one sample of a study of blood T cells in healthy people across ages. In TCRdb, the 5' RACE reads were re-called with MiXCR into one record per CDR3 protein. The table has 1.4 million or so distinct CDR3 sequences, around 40% seen once; the top ten hold 4%. Sample: blood. The receptors come from a woman aged 18-29 years in good health. Both conserved end residues are part of each CDR3. The order of the fields is CDR3 protein, J gene, V gene.

CAIRTIGIYEQYF	TRBJ2-7	TRBV10-3
CASGGGISSYNEQFF	TRBJ2-1	TRBV5-5
CASSLQRPTQYF	TRBJ2-5	TRBV7-2
CASSPLGFYQPQHF	TRBJ1-5	TRBV12-3/TRBV12-4
CSARDRISGNTIYF	TRBJ1-3	TRBV20-1
CSAQSREATNEKLFF	TRBJ1-4	TRBV20-1
CASRQGVEQYF	-	TRBV6-5
CASSLRPGRQETQFF	-	TRBV27
CSATIQGVGETQYF	TRBJ2-5	TRBV20-1
CASPLWRRCGVRHEKLFF	TRBJ1-4	TRBV21-1
CSATLQGYEQYF	TRBJ2-7	TRBV20-1
CSAAPTSGVSSYNEQYF	-	TRBV20-1
CASSFGSRQETQYF	TRBJ2-5	TRBV7-8
CASSLRTGSYTF	TRBJ1-2	TRBV2
CASRIFNEQYF	TRBJ2-7	TRBV6-6
CASSSTDYYEQYF	TRBJ2-7	TRBV28
CASRRLVLGGGTDTQYF	TRBJ2-3	TRBV27
CSVVGGNLGETQYF	TRBJ2-5	TRBV29-1
CASSFGQGADTQYF	TRBJ2-3	TRBV5-1
CAISDKNTGELFF	TRBJ2-2	TRBV10-3
CATSRDGRGRHRSNQPQHF	TRBJ1-5	TRBV15
CASRLQGRYSPLHF	TRBJ1-6	TRBV7-3
CASSSLAPTPEQYF	TRBJ2-7	TRBV28
CASSHSNTYEQYF	TRBJ2-7	TRBV4-1
CASSPDRASEQYF	TRBJ2-7	TRBV18
CASSGGYSSYNEQYF	-	TRBV6-1
CASSLAASGGAVKYF	TRBJ2-3	TRBV7-9
CAISARDRAKNIQYF	TRBJ2-4	TRBV10-3
CASSLTGGHTGELFF	TRBJ2-2	TRBV6-2/TRBV6-3
CASSLADRRTYEQYF	TRBJ2-7	TRBV5-1
CSARDPLAGGNEQYF	TRBJ2-7	TRBV20-1
CASSVNLPDYGYTF	TRBJ1-2	TRBV7-9
CASSFSPGLAGRQASYNEQFF	TRBJ2-1	TRBV11-1
CASKGISEQYF	TRBJ2-7	TRBV6-6
CSAQTRGYNEQFF	TRBJ2-1	TRBV20-1
CASSLALTVRTTWGNEQFF	TRBJ2-1	TRBV7-2
CASSAPGLIDTQYF	TRBJ2-3	TRBV25-1
CASGPLGLAKNIQYF	TRBJ2-4	TRBV6-5
CASSFPGTDTQYF	TRBJ2-3	TRBV7-2
CATSDSDGYQETQYF	TRBJ2-5	TRBV24-1
CASTRATSGGVMSPQYF	TRBJ2-3	TRBV6-6
CSARDTGGAGSYNEQFF	TRBJ2-1	TRBV20-1
CASKRGRTDTQYF	TRBJ2-3	TRBV11-2
CASGSSQGASETQYF	TRBJ2-5	TRBV12-5
CASSVDVGHPKQFNEQYF	TRBJ2-7	TRBV9
CASSYSQQQYQYF	TRBJ2-4	TRBV6-5
CASSDPPSTGRETQYF	-	TRBV25-1
CASSTGGDRHTYEQYF	TRBJ2-7	TRBV28
CASSFNRATKEKLFF	TRBJ1-4	TRBV7-2
CASSVDRVETQYF	TRBJ2-5	TRBV9